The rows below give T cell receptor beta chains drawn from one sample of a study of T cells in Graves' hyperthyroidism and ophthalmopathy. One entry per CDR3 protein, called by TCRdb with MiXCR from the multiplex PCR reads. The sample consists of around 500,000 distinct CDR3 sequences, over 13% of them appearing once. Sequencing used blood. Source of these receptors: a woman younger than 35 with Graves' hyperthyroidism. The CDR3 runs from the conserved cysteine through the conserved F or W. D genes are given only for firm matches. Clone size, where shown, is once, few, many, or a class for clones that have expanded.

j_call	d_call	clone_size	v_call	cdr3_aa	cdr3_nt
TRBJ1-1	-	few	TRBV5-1	CASSLDLGGAEAFF	TGCGCCAGCAGCTTGGATCTGGGCGGTGCTGAAGCTTTCTTT
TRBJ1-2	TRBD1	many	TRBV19	CATFSGTDNYGYTF	TGTGCCACTTTCTCCGGGACAGATAACTATGGCTACACCTTC
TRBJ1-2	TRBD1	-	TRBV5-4	CARSTPGTGTIYGYTF	TGTGCCAGGAGCACCCCCGGGACAGGGACCATCTATGGCTACACCTTC
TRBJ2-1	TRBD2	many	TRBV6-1	CASSVKREGEQFF	TGTGCCAGCAGTGTAAAGCGGGAGGGTGAGCAGTTCTTC
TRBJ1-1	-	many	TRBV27	CASSSGRAYSEAFF	TGTGCCAGCAGTTCGGGACGGGCGTACTCTGAAGCTTTCTTT
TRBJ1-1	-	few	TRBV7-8	CASSLKAQLNTEAFF	TGTGCCAGCAGCCTGAAAGCCCAATTGAACACTGAAGCTTTCTTT
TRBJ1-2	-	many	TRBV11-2	CASSLDGGWDGYTF	TGTGCCAGCAGCTTAGATGGGGGTTGGGATGGCTACACCTTC
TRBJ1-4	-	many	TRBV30	CAWSVVANEKLFF	TGTGCCTGGAGTGTAGTGGCTAATGAAAAACTGTTTTTT
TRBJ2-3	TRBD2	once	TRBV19	CASSGTITTDTQYF	TGTGCCAGTAGCGGGACTATAACCACAGATACGCAGTATTTT
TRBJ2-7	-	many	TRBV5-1	CASNQGHGTYEQYF	TGCGCCAGCAACCAGGGCCACGGTACCTACGAGCAGTACTTC
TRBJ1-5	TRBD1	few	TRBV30	CAWSSGTVFNQPQHF	TGTGCCTGGAGTTCGGGGACAGTCTTTAATCAGCCCCAGCATTTT
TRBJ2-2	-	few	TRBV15	CAINRGLNTGELFF	TGTGCCATCAACCGGGGGTTGAACACCGGGGAGCTGTTTTTT
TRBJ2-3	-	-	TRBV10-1	CASSDPADTQYF	TGCGCCAGCAGTGATCCCGCAGATACGCAGTATTTT
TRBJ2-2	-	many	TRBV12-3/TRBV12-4	CASSSKGLYTGELFF	TGTGCCAGCAGTTCTAAGGGACTGTACACCGGGGAGCTGTTTTTT
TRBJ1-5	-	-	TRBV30	CAWSVRAGTGASNQPQHF	TGTGCCTGGAGTGTACGGGCGGGGACGGGGGCGAGCAATCAGCCCCAGCATTTT
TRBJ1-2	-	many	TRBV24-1	CATSVGSNGYTF	TGTGCCACCAGTGTGGGGTCCAATGGCTACACCTTC
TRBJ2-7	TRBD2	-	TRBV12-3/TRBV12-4	CASAAPLAGVGEQYF	TGTGCCAGCGCCGCTCCACTAGCGGGAGTGGGCGAGCAGTACTTC
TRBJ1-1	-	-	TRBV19	CASSPGSLPTEAFF	TGTGCCAGTAGTCCCGGCAGTTTACCAACTGAAGCTTTCTTT
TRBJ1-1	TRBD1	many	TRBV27	CASSLLRTGPASGTEAFF	TGTGCCAGCAGCTTGCTTAGGACAGGGCCGGCGTCGGGCACTGAAGCTTTCTTT
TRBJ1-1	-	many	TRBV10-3	CAISGEGLNTEAFF	TGTGCCATCAGTGGGGAGGGCCTGAACACTGAAGCTTTCTTT
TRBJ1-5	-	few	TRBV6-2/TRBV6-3	CASSSGGGLNQPQHF	TGTGCCAGCAGTTCCGGGGGGGGACTGAATCAGCCCCAGCATTTT
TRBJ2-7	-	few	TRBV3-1	CASSQVDSQSYEQYF	TGTGCCAGCAGCCAAGTTGACTCCCAATCCTACGAGCAGTACTTC
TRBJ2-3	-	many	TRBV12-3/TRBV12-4	CASSLFRDTQYF	TGTGCCAGCAGTTTGTTCAGAGATACGCAGTATTTT
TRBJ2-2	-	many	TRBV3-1	CASSQGTGAFGELFF	TGTGCCAGCAGCCAAGGGACGGGAGCCTTCGGGGAGCTGTTTTTT
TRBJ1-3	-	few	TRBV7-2	CASSLWAGEGTGNTIYF	TGTGCCAGCAGCCTGTGGGCAGGCGAGGGCACTGGAAACACCATATATTTT
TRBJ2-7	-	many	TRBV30	CAWGDDYEQYF	TGTGCCTGGGGAGACGACTACGAGCAGTACTTC
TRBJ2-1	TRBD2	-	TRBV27	CASSLLLAGFGDNEQFF	TGTGCCAGCAGTTTACTCTTAGCGGGATTCGGGGACAATGAGCAGTTCTTC
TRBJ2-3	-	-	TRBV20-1	CSARVGMGLTDTQYF	TGCAGTGCTAGAGTTGGGATGGGCCTGACGGATACGCAGTATTTT
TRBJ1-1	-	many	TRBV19	CASSFNGITEAFF	TGTGCCAGTAGTTTCAACGGGATCACTGAAGCTTTCTTT
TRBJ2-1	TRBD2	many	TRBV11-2	CASSLTSGNNEQFF	TGTGCCAGCAGCTTAACTAGCGGGAACAATGAGCAGTTCTTC
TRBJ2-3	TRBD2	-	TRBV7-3	CASSRGPGTSGIGADTQYF	TGTGCCAGCAGCCGGGGGCCCGGGACTAGCGGGATAGGTGCAGATACGCAGTATTTT
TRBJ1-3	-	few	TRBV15	CATSRDRSGNTIYF	TGTGCCACCAGCAGAGATCGGTCCGGAAACACCATATATTTT
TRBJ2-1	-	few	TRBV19	CASTPNARVGNEQFF	TGTGCCAGTACCCCCAATGCGCGGGTGGGCAATGAGCAGTTCTTC
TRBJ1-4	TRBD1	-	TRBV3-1	CASSHTGTGEEKLFF	TGTGCCAGCAGCCATACCGGGACAGGGGAGGAAAAACTGTTTTTT
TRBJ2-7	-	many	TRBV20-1	CSARDVGEVYEQYF	TGCAGTGCTAGAGACGTGGGGGAGGTATACGAGCAGTACTTC
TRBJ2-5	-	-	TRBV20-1	CSAPPLWGQETQYF	TGCAGTGCTCCCCCTCTGTGGGGGCAAGAGACCCAGTACTTC
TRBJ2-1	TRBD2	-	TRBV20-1	CSAREGGRATNEQFF	TGCAGTGCTAGAGAGGGCGGGAGAGCTACTAATGAGCAGTTCTTC
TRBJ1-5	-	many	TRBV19	CASSMYGNQPQHF	TGTGCCAGTAGTATGTATGGTAATCAGCCCCAGCATTTT
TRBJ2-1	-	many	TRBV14	CASSPRGASYNEQFF	TGTGCCAGCAGCCCCCGCGGGGCCTCCTACAATGAGCAGTTCTTC
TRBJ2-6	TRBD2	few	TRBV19	CASKTLAGGLPSGANVLTF	TGTGCCAGTAAGACACTAGCGGGAGGGCTTCCCTCTGGGGCCAACGTCCTGACTTTC
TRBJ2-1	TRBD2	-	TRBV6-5	CASSYGLAEYNEQFF	TGTGCCAGCAGTTACGGACTAGCCGAATACAATGAGCAGTTCTTC
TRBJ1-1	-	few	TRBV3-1	CASSQEAAGTEAFF	TGTGCCAGCAGCCAAGAGGCGGCAGGCACTGAAGCTTTCTTT
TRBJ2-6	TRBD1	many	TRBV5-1	CASSLDGTGFSGANVLTF	TGCGCCAGCAGCTTGGACGGGACAGGGTTCTCTGGGGCCAACGTCCTGACTTTC
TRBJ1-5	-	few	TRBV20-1	CSAPWGAGQPQHF	TGCAGTGCACCCTGGGGGGCTGGGCAGCCCCAGCATTTT
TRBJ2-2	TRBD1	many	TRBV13	CASSFPAGQGLGGELFF	TGTGCCAGCAGCTTTCCGGCGGGACAGGGATTAGGCGGGGAGCTGTTTTTT
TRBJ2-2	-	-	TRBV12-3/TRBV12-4	CASSQGIRGLNTGELFF	TGTGCCAGCAGCCAAGGCATACGGGGCCTGAACACCGGGGAGCTGTTTTTT
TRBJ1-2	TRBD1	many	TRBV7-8	CASSSFPRTGGDGYTF	TGTGCCAGCAGCTCCTTCCCCAGGACAGGGGGCGATGGCTACACCTTC
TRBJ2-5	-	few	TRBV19	CASSILGLKGFQETQYF	TGTGCCAGTAGTATCTTAGGGCTTAAGGGATTCCAAGAGACCCAGTACTTC
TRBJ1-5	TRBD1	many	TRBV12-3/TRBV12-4	CASTGGSQPQHF	TGTGCCAGCACAGGGGGCAGTCAGCCCCAGCATTTT
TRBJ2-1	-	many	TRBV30	CAWSGDRGYNEQFF	TGTGCCTGGAGTGGGGACCGAGGGTACAATGAGCAGTTCTTC
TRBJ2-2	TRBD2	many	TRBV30	CAWRRGDGLAGPGGELFF	TGTGCCTGGAGGAGAGGCGACGGACTAGCGGGACCTGGCGGGGAGCTGTTTTTT
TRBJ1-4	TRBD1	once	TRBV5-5	CASSATGPATNEKLFF	TGTGCCAGCAGCGCGACAGGGCCCGCAACTAATGAAAAACTGTTTTTT
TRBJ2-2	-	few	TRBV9	CASRGGLTGELFF	TGTGCCAGCAGGGGGGGACTCACCGGGGAGCTGTTTTTT
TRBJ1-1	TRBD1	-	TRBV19	CASSNRGQKNTEAFF	TGTGCCAGTAGTAACAGGGGGCAAAAGAACACTGAAGCTTTCTTT
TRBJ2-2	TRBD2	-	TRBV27	CASSSGLAGSTGELFF	TGTGCCAGCAGTTCGGGACTAGCGGGATCTACCGGGGAGCTGTTTTTT
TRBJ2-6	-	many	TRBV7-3	CASILRRESSGANVLTF	TGTGCCAGCATTCTTCGACGGGAAAGCTCTGGGGCCAACGTCCTGACTTTC
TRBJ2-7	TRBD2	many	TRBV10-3	CAISPLATSYEQYF	TGTGCCATCAGCCCACTAGCGACCTCCTACGAGCAGTACTTC